Below, 29 T cell receptor beta chains from the same sample are listed, as sequenced in a study of early T cells in non-severe SARS-CoV-2 infection. Using its own MiXCR run on the 5' RACE reads, TCRdb lists one record per CDR3 protein. In the table there are 55,000 to 75,000 distinct CDR3 sequences, less than 9.5% of which are singletons. The sample consisted of whole blood. The source of these receptors is an adult who was a healthcare worker with PCR-confirmed SARS-CoV-2 infection or an uninfected control (not recorded which).

This clonotype was counted only a few times. The V gene is TRBV20-1, the J gene TRBJ2-2, with a possible D match to TRBD1 (5 bases). With 2 bases removed from V and 2 bases from J, the gap between germline ends came to 12 bases. Germline CDR1 is DFQATT and CDR2 is SNEGSKA (reference sequence). The CDR3 is 15 residues long. CDR3: CSARTTAINTGELFF. For the CDR3, the DNA is TGCAGTGCTAGAACGACAGCGATAAACACCGGGGAGCTGTTTTTT.

This clonotype occurred once. The V gene is TRBV24-1, the J gene TRBJ2-3, with 10 bases matching TRBD1. Germline-derived CDR1 and CDR2 are KGHDR and SFDVKD. The CDR3 is 15 residues long. With V trimmed by 4 bases and J by 7 bases, 7 bases remained unmatched. Here the CDR3 DNA reads TGTGCCACCAGTGACCGGGACAGGGGACCTAATACGCAGTATTTT. This gives the protein CATSDRDRGPNTQYF.

This clonotype was detected many times. The CDR3 DNA follows: TGTGCCAGCAGCTTAAGGACAGGGGGCAGTACGCAGTATTTT. It specifies CASSLRTGGSTQYF. The chain employs TRBV7-3 and TRBJ2-3; 11 bases agree with TRBD1. CDR1 is SGHTA and CDR2 is FQGTGA in the germline V gene. The V and J ends lost 1 base and 8 bases, in that order; junction bases with no gene match: 2. The CDR3 runs to 14 residues.

This clonotype was counted once. One end of the junction is discordant with germline, which a read error may explain. The chain couples TRBV7-2 to TRBJ2-1, with 7 bases fitting TRBD2. Germline V gene sequence: CDR1 SGHTA, CDR2 FQGNSA. CDR3 size: 14 residues. The DNA of the CDR3 is TGTGTCAGCGCAGAGGGCGGGAGTAAAAATGAGCAGTTCTTC. This codes for CVSAEGGSKNEQFF.

This clonotype was recorded a few times. The chain carries TRBV29-1 and TRBJ2-5; D might be TRBD1 or TRBD2, each matching 6 bases. The germline V gene encodes CDR1 SQVTM and CDR2 ANQGSEA. The CDR3 is made up of 12 amino acids. The V and J ends lost 6 bases and 4 bases respectively, with 12 bases between them. The CDR3 here is CSVPRGGETQYF. The CDR3 DNA sequence: TGCAGCGTCCCCAGGGGAGGAGAGACCCAGTACTTC.

V and J are TRBV7-9 and TRBJ2-5; 14 positions agree with TRBD2. Per germline, CDR1 SEHNR and CDR2 FQNEAQ (reference sequence). CDR3 size: 18 residues. V lost 3 bases and J lost 2; bases outside the gene matches: 8. This CDR3 is CASSFRLGLAGVQETQYF. The DNA for the CDR3 is TGTGCCAGCAGCTTCCGTTTGGGACTAGCGGGAGTACAAGAGACCCAGTACTTC.

This sequence joins TRBV7-3 and TRBJ2-3, with D unclear. CDR1 SGHTA and CDR2 FQGTGA come from the germline V gene. This CDR3 is built from 16 residues. Trimming took off 0 bases at V and 1 base at J, with 11 bases between the two ends. CDR3 sequence (DNA): TGTGCCAGCAGCTTAACGCTCCAGCCTGGCACAGATACGCAGTATTTT. It specifies CASSLTLQPGTDTQYF.

This clonotype appeared many times. This rearrangement joins TRBV6-4 to TRBJ1-5; D uncertain. Germline CDR1 MRHNA, CDR2 SNTAGT. The V and J ends lost 8 bases and 6 bases respectively, with 14 bases between them. The CDR3 is made up of 13 amino acids. CDR3: CASHHPSGQPQHF. In nucleotides, the CDR3 is TGTGCCAGCCACCATCCGTCCGGTCAGCCCCAGCATTTT.

V is TRBV28 and J is TRBJ2-5, with 9 bases lining up with TRBD2. Germline V gives CDR1 MDHEN, CDR2 SYDVKM. The CDR3 loop spans 14 amino acids. With V trimmed by 7 bases and J by 5 bases, 8 bases remained unmatched. This CDR3 reads CASISVAGVETQYF. The CDR3, as DNA: TGTGCCAGCATCTCTGTAGCGGGAGTGGAGACCCAGTACTTC.

The chain uses TRBV20-1 and TRBJ1-2, with D possibly being TRBD1 (5 bases). The CDR3 sequence is 12 residues long. Germline-derived CDR1 and CDR2 are DFQATT and SNEGSKA (reference sequence). The V gene lost 6 bases and the J gene lost 4 bases, with 12 bases spanning the gap. DNA of the CDR3: TGCAGTGCCCGCAATGGGGGCTATGGCTACACCTTC. It codes for CSARNGGYGYTF.

In its sample, this clonotype was seen many times. J is TRBJ2-4 and V is TRBV6-5; possible D gene TRBD2, 5 bases. Germline-derived CDR1 and CDR2 are MNHEY and SVGAGI. This CDR3 spans 14 amino acids. Between the trimmed V and J ends, which lost 0 bases and 12 bases, there was a span of 15 bases. This CDR3 is CASSYSVTGETQYF. In nucleotides, the CDR3 is TGTGCCAGCAGTTACTCCGTAACCGGGGAAACTCAGTACTTC.

This clonotype has just a few counts. The chain combines TRBV28 with TRBJ2-5, with D possibly being TRBD1 (6 bases). Germline CDR1 MDHEN, CDR2 SYDVKM. Deletions cut 4 bases from V and 7 bases from J, with 10 bases between. This CDR3 has 12 residues. CDR3 coding DNA: TGTGCCAGCAGTTCCGGGACATTGACCCAGTACTTC. It encodes CASSSGTLTQYF. Looking up the rest from reference TRBV28 and TRBJ2-5 gives the full variable domain: DVKVTQSSRYLVKRTGEKVFLECVQDMDHENMFWYRQDPGLGLRLIYFSYDVKMKEKGDIPEGYSVSREKKERFSLILESASTNQTSMYLCASSSGTLTQYFGPGTRLLVL.

CDR3 in amino acids: CASSGTMENQPQHF. CDR3 DNA sequence: TGTGCCAGCAGTGGCACGATGGAGAACCAGCCCCAGCATTTT. The chain is built from TRBV2 and TRBJ1-5, with D hard to call. The V and J ends lost 4 bases and 7 bases respectively, with 14 bases between them. This CDR3 region has 14 residues. Germline CDR1 and CDR2: SNHLY and FYNNEI.

The chain uses TRBV7-9 and TRBJ2-1; TRBD1 might be the D (5 bases). Germline-derived CDR1 and CDR2 are SEHNR and FQNEAQ (reference sequence). The V end was cut by 9 bases, the J end by 0 bases, with 15 bases between. The CDR3 length is 15 residues. Here the CDR3 reads CASPSGAFSYNEQFF. CDR3 bases: TGTGCCAGTCCCTCTGGGGCATTCTCCTACAATGAGCAGTTCTTC.

This clonotype turned up a few times. The rearrangement uses TRBV27 and TRBJ2-7; tentatively, D is TRBD1 or TRBD2 (5 bases each). The CDR3 loop spans 14 amino acids. V shed 2 bases and J shed 6 bases, with 14 bases lying between them. Germline V lookup: CDR1 MNHEY, CDR2 SMNVEV (reference sequence). The CDR3 here is CASSLGSRVSEQYF. Written as DNA, the CDR3 is TGTGCCAGCAGTTTAGGGAGCAGGGTCTCCGAGCAGTACTTC.

This clonotype was counted at least ten times. J is TRBJ2-4 and V is TRBV6-6, with D possibly TRBD2 on 5 matching bases. V lost 0 bases to trimming and J lost 0 bases, with 9 bases between them. This CDR3 comprises 16 residues. Germline-derived CDR1 and CDR2 are MNHNY and SVGAGI (reference sequence). The CDR3 DNA follows: TGTGCCAGCAGTTACTCGAAAGGAGGAGCCAAAAACATTCAGTACTTC. It is translated as CASSYSKGGAKNIQYF.

This clonotype was picked up many times. The chain couples TRBV25-1 to TRBJ2-2, with 9 positions matching TRBD2. Trimming at V came to 10 bases and at J to 6 bases, leaving 12 bases not matched to a gene. CDR1 MGHDK and CDR2 SYGVNS come from the germline V gene. This CDR3 spans 15 amino acids. CDR3 amino acids: CATRQREDSSGELFF. Written as DNA, the CDR3 is TGTGCCACCAGGCAGCGGGAGGATAGTTCCGGGGAGCTGTTTTTT.

The gene calls are TRBV6-5 and TRBJ2-5, with TRBD1 identical over 8 bases. The trim removed 2 bases at V and 7 bases at J, leaving 9 bases unmatched. From germline, CDR1 is MNHEY and CDR2 SVGAGI. The CDR3 covers 15 residues. CDR3 sequence (DNA): TGTGCCAGCAGTTACCGCGGACAGGGTACGGGGACCCAGTACTTC. Translation gives CASSYRGQGTGTQYF.

The chain uses TRBV12-2 and TRBJ2-1; the table gives TRBD2 as D, unverified against the DNA. TRBV12-2 is an annotated pseudogene. The CDR3 has 17 amino acids. The CDR3 DNA reads as TGTGCAAGTCGCTTAGTCTACGGACTAGCGGGAGGGAATGAGCAGTTCTTC. Translating it yields CASRLVYGLAGGNEQFF.

This clonotype has ten or more counts. The genes are TRBV5-1 and TRBJ2-1; TRBD2 is a possible D gene (6 bases). The CDR3 has 16 amino acids. CDR1 and CDR2 from the germline V gene are SGHRS and YFSETQ. Trimming left V 5 bases short and J 0 bases short, with 15 bases between. The CDR3 spells CASSLIAVSSYNEQFF. CDR3 coding DNA: TGCGCCAGCAGTTTAATAGCGGTAAGCTCCTACAATGAGCAGTTCTTC.

This clonotype was counted at least ten times. The V call is TRBV7-9, the J call TRBJ1-3; D perhaps matches TRBD1 (5 bases). The germline V and J ends were trimmed by 7 bases and 0 bases, with 22 bases remaining between them. This CDR3 spans 18 amino acids. In germline, CDR1 is SEHNR, CDR2 FQNEAQ (reference sequence). The CDR3 loop is CASNGARPVEISGNTIYF. The CDR3 DNA reads TGTGCCAGCAACGGGGCCCGACCCGTTGAAATCTCTGGAAACACCATATATTTT.

There are many counts of this clonotype. For the CDR3, the DNA is TGTGCCAGCAGTCCGGACAGCCCCGCCAATGGCTACACCTTC. This codes for CASSPDSPANGYTF. V is TRBV2 and J is TRBJ1-2; possibly TRBD1 for D (6 bases). The V and J ends lost 5 bases and 6 bases respectively, with 16 bases between them. The CDR3 runs to 14 residues. CDR1 is SNHLY and CDR2 is FYNNEI in the germline V gene.

A few counts support this clonotype. The genes are TRBV20-1 and TRBJ2-7; 9 nucleotides match TRBD2. CDR3 size: 13 residues. V shed 6 bases, J shed 4 bases, and the junction held 7 bases outside the gene matches. CDR1 and CDR2 (germline): DFQATT, SNEGSKA (reference sequence). For the CDR3, the DNA is TGCAGTGCCTATAGCGGGAGTAAGTACGAGCAGTACTTC. Translated, it gives CSAYSGSKYEQYF.

This clonotype was seen ten or more times. The chain carries TRBV28 and TRBJ1-6; D call uncertain. Germline V gives CDR1 MDHEN, CDR2 SYDVKM. Trimming shortened V by 7 bases and J by 7 bases, and 8 bases separated the two germline ends. The CDR3 extends over 12 amino acids. The CDR3 DNA reads TGTGCCAGCACTGACAACAATTCACCCCTCCACTTT. It is translated as CASTDNNSPLHF.

Many counts were recorded for this clonotype. V and J are TRBV5-1 and TRBJ2-6; 7 nucleotides agree with TRBD1. The CDR3 is made up of 14 amino acids. The trim removed 0 bases at V and 10 bases at J, leaving 4 bases unmatched. CDR1 and CDR2 from the germline V gene are SGHRS and YFSETQ. CDR3 nucleotides: TGCGCCAGCAGCTTGGTCCCGGGACAGAACGTCCTGACTTTC. This gives the protein CASSLVPGQNVLTF.

This clonotype was recorded many times. The DNA for the CDR3 is TGTGCCAGCAGTGACACCGCACCGTTGAATTCACCCCTCCACTTT. Residues: CASSDTAPLNSPLHF. The chain joins TRBV6-4 to TRBJ1-6, with D hard to call. Trimming took off 2 bases at V and 7 bases at J, with 12 bases between the two ends. The CDR3 spans 15 residues. Germline CDR1 is MRHNA and CDR2 is SNTAGT.

This clonotype was seen only a few times. The rearrangement uses TRBV11-2 and TRBJ2-7, with a tentative D call TRBD1 (6 bases). V shed 7 bases and J shed 3 bases, with 13 bases lying between them. Germline CDR1 is SGHAT and CDR2 is FQNNGV. The length of the CDR3 is 13 residues. The CDR3 sequence: CASTQGTYYEQYF. Here the CDR3 DNA reads TGTGCCAGCACCCAGGGGACCTACTACGAGCAGTACTTC.

This clonotype was observed a handful of times. The chain combines TRBV2 with TRBJ2-1; a weak D match, TRBD1 (6 bases). Trimming left V 7 bases short and J 4 bases short, with 11 bases between. The germline V gene has CDR1 SNHLY and CDR2 FYNNEI. The CDR3 covers 13 residues. The CDR3 coding sequence is TGTGCCAGCATGCAGGGGATATACAATGAGCAGTTCTTC. Translation gives CASMQGIYNEQFF.

This clonotype showed up just a few times. This chain uses TRBV3-1 with TRBJ2-7; D may be TRBD2 (5 bases). Germline V lookup: CDR1 LGHDT, CDR2 YNNKEL (reference sequence). The CDR3 loop spans 13 amino acids. Trimming shortened V by 3 bases and J by 6 bases, and 12 bases separated the two germline ends. The CDR3 here is CASSQRLEGEQYF. CDR3 coding DNA: TGTGCCAGCAGCCAGAGACTCGAGGGCGAGCAGTACTTC.